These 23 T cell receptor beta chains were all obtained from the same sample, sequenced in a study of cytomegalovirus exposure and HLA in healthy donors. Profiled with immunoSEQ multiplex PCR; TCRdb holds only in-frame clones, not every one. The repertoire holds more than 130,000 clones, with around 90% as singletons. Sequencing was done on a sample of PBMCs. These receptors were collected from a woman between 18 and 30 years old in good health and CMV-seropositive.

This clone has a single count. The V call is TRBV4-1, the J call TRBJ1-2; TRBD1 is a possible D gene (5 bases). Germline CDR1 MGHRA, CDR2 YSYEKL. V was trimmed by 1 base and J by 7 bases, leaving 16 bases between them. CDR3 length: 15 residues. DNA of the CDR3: TGCGCCAGCAGCCAAGCTGCCAGGGTGTCCTCTGGCTACACCTTC. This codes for CASSQAARVSSGYTF.

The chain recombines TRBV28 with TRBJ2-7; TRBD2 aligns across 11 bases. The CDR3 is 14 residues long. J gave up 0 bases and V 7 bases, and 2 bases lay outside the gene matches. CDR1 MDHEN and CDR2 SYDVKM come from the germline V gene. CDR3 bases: TGTGCCAGCATAGCGGGAGGGCCCTCCTACGAGCAGTACTTC. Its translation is CASIAGGPSYEQYF.

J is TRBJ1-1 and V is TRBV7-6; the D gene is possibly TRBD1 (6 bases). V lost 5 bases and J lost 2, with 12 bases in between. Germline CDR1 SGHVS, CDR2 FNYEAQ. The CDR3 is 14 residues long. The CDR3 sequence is CASSVGTSNTEAFF. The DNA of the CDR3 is TGTGCCAGCAGCGTGGGGACATCCAACACTGAAGCTTTCTTT. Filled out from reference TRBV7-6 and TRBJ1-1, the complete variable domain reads GAGVSQSPRYKVTKRGQDVALRCDPISGHVSLYWYRQALGQGPEFLTYFNYEAQQDKSGLPNDRFSAERPEGSISTLTIQRTEQRDSAMYRCASSVGTSNTEAFFGQGTRLTVV.

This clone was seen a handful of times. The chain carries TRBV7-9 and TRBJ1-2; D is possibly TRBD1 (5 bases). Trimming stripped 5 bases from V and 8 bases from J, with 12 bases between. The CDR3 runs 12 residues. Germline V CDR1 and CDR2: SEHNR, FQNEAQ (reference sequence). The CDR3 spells CASSPPQGGYTF. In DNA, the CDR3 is TGTGCCAGCAGCCCCCCTCAGGGAGGCTACACCTTC.

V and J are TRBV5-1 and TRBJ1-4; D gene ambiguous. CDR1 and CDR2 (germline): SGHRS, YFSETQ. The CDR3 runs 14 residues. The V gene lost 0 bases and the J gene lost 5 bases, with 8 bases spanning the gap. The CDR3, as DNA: TGCGCCAGCAGCTTGGGCGAGAGAAATGAAAAACTGTTTTTT. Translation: CASSLGERNEKLFF. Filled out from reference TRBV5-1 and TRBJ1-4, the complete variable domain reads KAGVTQTPRYLIKTRGQQVTLSCSPISGHRSVSWYQQTPGQGLQFLFEYFSETQRNKGNFPGRFSGRQFSNSRSEMNVSTLELGDSALYLCASSLGERNEKLFFGSGTQLSVL.

CDR3 nucleotide sequence: TGCGCCAGCAGCGGAGAAGGGGGGAACACTGAAGCTTTCTTT. Protein: CASSGEGGNTEAFF. The chain joins TRBV5-1 to TRBJ1-1; TRBD1 might be the D (6 bases). The CDR3 consists of 14 residues. Trimming took 4 bases from V and 1 from J, leaving 11 bases between them. Germline assignment: CDR1 SGHRS and CDR2 YFSETQ.

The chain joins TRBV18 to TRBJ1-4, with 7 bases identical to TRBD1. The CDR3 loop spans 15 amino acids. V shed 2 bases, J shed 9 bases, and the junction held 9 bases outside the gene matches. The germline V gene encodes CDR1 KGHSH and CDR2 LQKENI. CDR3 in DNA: TGTGCCAGCTCACCAGGGGTCGGACAGGCTCAAAAACTGTTTTTT. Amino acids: CASSPGVGQAQKLFF.

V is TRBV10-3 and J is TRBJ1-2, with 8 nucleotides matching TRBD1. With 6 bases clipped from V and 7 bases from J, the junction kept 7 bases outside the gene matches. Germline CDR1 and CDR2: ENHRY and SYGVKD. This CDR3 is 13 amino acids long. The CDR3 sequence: CAISPDRDTGYTF. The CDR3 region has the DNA TGTGCCATCAGCCCGGACAGGGACACTGGCTACACCTTC.

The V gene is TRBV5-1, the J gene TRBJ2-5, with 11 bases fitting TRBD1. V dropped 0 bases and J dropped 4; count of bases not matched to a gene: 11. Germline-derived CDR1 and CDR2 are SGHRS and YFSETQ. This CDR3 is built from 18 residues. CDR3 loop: CASSLGTGGLMSVETQYF. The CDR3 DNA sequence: TGCGCCAGCAGCTTGGGGACAGGGGGCCTTATGTCTGTAGAGACCCAGTACTTC.

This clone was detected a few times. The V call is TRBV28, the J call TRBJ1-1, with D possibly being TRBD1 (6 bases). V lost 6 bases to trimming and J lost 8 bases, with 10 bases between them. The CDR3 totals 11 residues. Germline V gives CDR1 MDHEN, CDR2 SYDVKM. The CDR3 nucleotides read TGTGCCAGCAGAACAGGGCTCGAAGCTTTCTTT. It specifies CASRTGLEAFF.

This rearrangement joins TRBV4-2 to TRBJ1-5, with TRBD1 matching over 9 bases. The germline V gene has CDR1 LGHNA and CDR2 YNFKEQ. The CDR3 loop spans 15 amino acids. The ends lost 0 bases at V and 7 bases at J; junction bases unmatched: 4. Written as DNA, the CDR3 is TGTGCCAGCAGCCAAGACGGGACAGGGAGGCAGCCCCAGCATTTT. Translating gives CASSQDGTGRQPQHF.

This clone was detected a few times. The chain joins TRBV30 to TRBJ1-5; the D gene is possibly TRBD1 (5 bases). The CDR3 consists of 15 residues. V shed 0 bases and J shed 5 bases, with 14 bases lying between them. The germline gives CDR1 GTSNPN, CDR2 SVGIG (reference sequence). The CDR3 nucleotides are TGTGCCTGGAGTGTAAAGGGGTGGGGATATCAGCCCCAGCATTTT. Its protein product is CAWSVKGWGYQPQHF.

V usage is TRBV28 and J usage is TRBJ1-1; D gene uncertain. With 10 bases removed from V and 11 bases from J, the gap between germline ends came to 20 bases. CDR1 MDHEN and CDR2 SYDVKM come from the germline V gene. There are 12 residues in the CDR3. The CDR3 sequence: CATMEDRVGAFF. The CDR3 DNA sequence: TGTGCCACCATGGAGGACCGTGTCGGGGCTTTCTTT. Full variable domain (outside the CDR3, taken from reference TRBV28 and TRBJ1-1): DVKVTQSSRYLVKRTGEKVFLECVQDMDHENMFWYRQDPGLGLRLIYFSYDVKMKEKGDIPEGYSVSREKKERFSLILESASTNQTSMYLCATMEDRVGAFFGQGTRLTVV.

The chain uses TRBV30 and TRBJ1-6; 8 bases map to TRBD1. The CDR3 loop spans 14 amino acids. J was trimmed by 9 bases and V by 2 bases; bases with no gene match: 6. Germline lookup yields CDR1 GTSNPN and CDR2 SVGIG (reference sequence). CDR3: CAWSLVQGASPLHF. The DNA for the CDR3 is TGTGCCTGGAGTCTGGTTCAGGGGGCTTCACCCCTCCACTTT.

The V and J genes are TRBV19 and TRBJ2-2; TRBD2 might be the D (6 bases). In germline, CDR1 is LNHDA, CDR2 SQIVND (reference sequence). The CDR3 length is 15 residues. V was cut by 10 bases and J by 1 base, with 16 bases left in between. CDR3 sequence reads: CATKGLQGNTGELFF. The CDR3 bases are TGTGCCACCAAGGGACTCCAGGGGAACACCGGGGAGCTGTTTTTT.

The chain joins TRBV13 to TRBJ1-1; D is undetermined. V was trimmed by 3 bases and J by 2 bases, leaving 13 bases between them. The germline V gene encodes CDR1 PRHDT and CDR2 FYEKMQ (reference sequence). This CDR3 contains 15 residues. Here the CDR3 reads CASSFRQRVNTEAFF. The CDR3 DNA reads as TGTGCCAGCAGCTTTCGACAAAGAGTAAACACTGAAGCTTTCTTT.

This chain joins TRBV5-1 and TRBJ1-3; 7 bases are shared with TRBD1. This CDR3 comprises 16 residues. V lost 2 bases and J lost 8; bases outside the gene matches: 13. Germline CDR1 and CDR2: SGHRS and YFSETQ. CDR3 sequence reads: CASSFGYRGEGDTIYF. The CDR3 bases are TGCGCCAGCAGCTTCGGGTACAGGGGCGAGGGGGACACCATATATTTT.

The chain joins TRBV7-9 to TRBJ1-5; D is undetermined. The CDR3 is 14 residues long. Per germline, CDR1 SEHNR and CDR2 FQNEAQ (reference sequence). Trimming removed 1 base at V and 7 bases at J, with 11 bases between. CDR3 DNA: TGTGCCAGCAGCTTAGGGATAGGAGCCCAGCCCCAGCATTTT. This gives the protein CASSLGIGAQPQHF.

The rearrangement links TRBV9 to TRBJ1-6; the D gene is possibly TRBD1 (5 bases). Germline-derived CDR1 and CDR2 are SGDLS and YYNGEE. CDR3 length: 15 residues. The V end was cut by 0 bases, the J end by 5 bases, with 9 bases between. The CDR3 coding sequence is TGTGCCAGCAGCGTAGGGACACCTAATAATTCACCCCTCCACTTT. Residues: CASSVGTPNNSPLHF.

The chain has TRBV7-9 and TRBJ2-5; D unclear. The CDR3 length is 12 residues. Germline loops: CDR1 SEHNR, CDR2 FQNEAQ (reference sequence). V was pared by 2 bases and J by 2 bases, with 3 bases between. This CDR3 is CASSLLQETQYF. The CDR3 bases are TGTGCCAGCAGCTTACTGCAAGAGACCCAGTACTTC.

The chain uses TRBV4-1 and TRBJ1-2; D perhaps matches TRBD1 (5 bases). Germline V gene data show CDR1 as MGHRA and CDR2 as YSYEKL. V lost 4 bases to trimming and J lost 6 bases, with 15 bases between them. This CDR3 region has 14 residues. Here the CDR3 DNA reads TGCGCCAGCAGCCCCCGGGTGGGGGGGGATGGCTACACCTTC. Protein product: CASSPRVGGDGYTF.

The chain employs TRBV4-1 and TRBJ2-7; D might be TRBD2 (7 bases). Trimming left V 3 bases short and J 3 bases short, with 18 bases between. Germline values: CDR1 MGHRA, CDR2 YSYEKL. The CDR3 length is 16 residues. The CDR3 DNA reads TGCGCCAGCAGCCACTCCGGGGGGCTGTTTGACTACGAGCAGTACTTC. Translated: CASSHSGGLFDYEQYF.

The CDR3 region has the DNA TGTGCCAGCAGCTTAGCTGCCACAAGCTCCTACAATGAGCAGTTCTTC. This gives the protein CASSLAATSSYNEQFF. The chain joins TRBV11-3 to TRBJ2-1; the D is unclear. Trimming removed 1 base at V and 0 bases at J, with 10 bases between. The germline V gene has CDR1 SGHNT and CDR2 YENEEA. The CDR3 spans 16 residues.